The source of this TCR beta chain is a study of T cells in Graves' hyperthyroidism and ophthalmopathy (dated by TCRdb to the late 2010s). Regarding the study in general: TCR V-J signatures able to tell the groups apart were searched for in a discovery cohort of 95 or so patients, of whom 40 to 45 had Graves' ophthalmopathy and 55 to 60 had stable Graves' hyperthyroidism. In roughly six Graves' hyperthyroidism patients, the study also compared T-cell repertoires from thyroid tissue with T-cell repertoires from blood. The paper reports TCR Vbeta CDR3 sequencing of approximately 130 peripheral blood samples: approximately 43 ophthalmopathy, roughly 80 hyperthyroidism and approximately 17 progressor patients. The 100 discovery patients were randomly split 7:3 into training and test sets. After blood sampling, hyperthyroidism patients were treated with methimazole at a starting dose of 30 mg daily, and ophthalmopathy patients were treated with high-dose intravenous methylprednisolone. Prospective prediction of ophthalmopathy was tested in an independent validation cohort consisting of 18 hyperthyroidism patients and some 15 patients who later progressed to ophthalmopathy. The paper as a whole reports these results and caveats: A model built on a 13 V-J signature distinguished ophthalmopathy from stable hyperthyroidism, reaching around 88% sensitivity and 81.08% specificity in cross-validation and 80%/75% in testing. Sample size was not statistically predetermined, and investigators were not blinded to group allocation. In validation, the model predicted progression to ophthalmopathy a median of roughly six months before onset, with roughly 70% sensitivity and almost 75% specificity. Most expanded thyroid clonotypes (frequency above 0.001) were also found in blood, which suggests that blood repertoires may mirror thyroid immune responses.

Stable Graves' hyperthyroidism was defined as the absence of progression to ophthalmopathy over 18 months of follow-up. Hyperthyroidism patients were aged 18 to 65 years and newly diagnosed, with disease duration of less than 2 months. The study excluded patients with uncontrolled infections, other autoimmune diseases, pregnancy or lactation. Diagnoses were based on clinical symptoms, serum thyroxine and TRAb, thyroid ultrasound and orbital computed tomography. Total RNA was extracted using Trizol reagent, and RNA quality was assessed on an Agilent 2100 Bioanalyzer. The junction carries 21 bases between V and J, which are trimmed by 6 bases and 1 base respectively. The CDR1 and CDR2 encoded by the germline V gene (reference sequence) are DFQATT and SNEGSKA. The CDR3 contains 16 residues, cysteine and phenylalanine counted. The read is trimmed to its CDR3 DNA, 48 bases read in frame from base 1. The TCR beta CDR3 regions were amplified from RNA transcripts. A first-round RT-PCR of the TCR CDR3 used the HTBI primer set with the Qiagen OneStep RT-PCR kit. Libraries were constructed in a second round of multiplex PCR, after which size selection and purification were performed. The libraries were sequenced on an Illumina HiSeq2000 using paired-end 100 bp reads. The authors' pipeline ran thus. SOAPnuke was used to process the raw data, with reads discarded if the reads contained adapters or uncalled bases, had a mean Phred below 15, or lacked an exact constant-primer or identifier match. High-quality paired reads were merged using COPE v1.2.5, and each unique nucleotide sequence was defined as a clonotype. MiTCR v1.1 was used to align the clonotypes against IMGT TRBV, TRBD and TRBJ reference segments. Only V-J combinations with frequency above 0.0001, covering approximately 99% of repertoires, were analysed. The TCS score was defined as F50 (clonal expansion) divided by E x V (chaos), with BLOSUM62-based TCRdist calculated between CDR3 peptides within each V-J. Welch's t-statistics and random forest reduced roughly 530 V-J features to about 13, which were used in a naive Bayes classifier (R e1071). The Morisita-Horn index was used to measure how similar the thyroid and blood repertoires were. In TCRdb, the public reads were trimmed at Q25 with fastp and aligned with MiXCR, with productive beta chains retained. All rows with the same CDR3 protein become a single entry with the most common DNA and genes. These V and J calls originate from TCRdb's pipeline instead of the authors' own analysis. This sample gives 450,000 to 700,000 distinct CDR3 sequences in total; 40% to 55% of them show up just once. In total, the top ten clones hold roughly 7.7% of the sample.

Remarks on this clonotype: Its antigen is still unknown. One base away lies a much larger clone, so this may be a sequencing read error.

Input material: peripheral blood or thyroid tissue (not recorded which). The clonotype originates from a woman between 18 and 29 years old with Graves' hyperthyroidism. The V and J segments used are TRBV20-1 and TRBJ1-1, with the D gene uncertain. The nucleotides read TGCAGTGCCCACCCGAGTCTGCCTGTACAGAACACTGAAGCTTTCTTT. It codes for CSAHPSLPVQNTEAFF.